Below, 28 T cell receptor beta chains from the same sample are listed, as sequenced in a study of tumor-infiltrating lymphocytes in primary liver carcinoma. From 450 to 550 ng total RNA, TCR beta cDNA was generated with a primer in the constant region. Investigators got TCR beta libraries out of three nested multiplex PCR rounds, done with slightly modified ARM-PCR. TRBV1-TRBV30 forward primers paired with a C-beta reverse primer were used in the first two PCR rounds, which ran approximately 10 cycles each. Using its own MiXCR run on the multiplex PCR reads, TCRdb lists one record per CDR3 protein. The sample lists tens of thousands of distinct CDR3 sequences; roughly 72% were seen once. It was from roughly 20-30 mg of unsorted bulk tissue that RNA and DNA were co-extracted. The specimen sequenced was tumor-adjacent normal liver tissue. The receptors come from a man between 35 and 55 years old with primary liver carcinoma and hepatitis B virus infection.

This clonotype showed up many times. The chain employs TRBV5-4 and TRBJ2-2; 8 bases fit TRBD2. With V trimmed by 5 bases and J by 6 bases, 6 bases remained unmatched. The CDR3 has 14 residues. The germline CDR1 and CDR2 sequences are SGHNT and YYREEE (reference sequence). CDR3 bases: TGTGCCAGCAGATCCAGCGGGAGTTCCGGGGAGCTGTTTTTT. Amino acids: CASRSSGSSGELFF.

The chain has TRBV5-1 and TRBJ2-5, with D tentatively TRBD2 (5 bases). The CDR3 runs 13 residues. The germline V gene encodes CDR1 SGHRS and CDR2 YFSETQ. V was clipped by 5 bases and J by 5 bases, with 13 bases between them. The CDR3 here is CASSESGSETQYF. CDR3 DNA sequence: TGCGCCAGCAGTGAATCGGGATCGGAGACCCAGTACTTC. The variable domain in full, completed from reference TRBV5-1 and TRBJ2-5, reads KAGVTQTPRYLIKTRGQQVTLSCSPISGHRSVSWYQQTPGQGLQFLFEYFSETQRNKGNFPGRFSGRQFSNSRSEMNVSTLELGDSALYLCASSESGSETQYFGPGTRLLVL.

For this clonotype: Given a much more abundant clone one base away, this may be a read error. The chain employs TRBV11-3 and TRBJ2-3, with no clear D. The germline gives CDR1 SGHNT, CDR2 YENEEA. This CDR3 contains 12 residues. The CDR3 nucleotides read TGTGCCAGCGGCTTCAATGAAGATACGCAGTATTTT. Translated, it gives CASGFNEDTQYF.

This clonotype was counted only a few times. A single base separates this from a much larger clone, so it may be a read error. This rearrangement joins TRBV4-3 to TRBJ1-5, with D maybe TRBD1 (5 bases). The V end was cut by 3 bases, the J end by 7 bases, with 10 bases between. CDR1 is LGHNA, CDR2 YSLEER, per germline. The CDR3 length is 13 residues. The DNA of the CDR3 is TGCGCCAGCAGCCAGTGCAGGGAGCAGCCCCAGCATTTT. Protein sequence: CASSQCREQPQHF.

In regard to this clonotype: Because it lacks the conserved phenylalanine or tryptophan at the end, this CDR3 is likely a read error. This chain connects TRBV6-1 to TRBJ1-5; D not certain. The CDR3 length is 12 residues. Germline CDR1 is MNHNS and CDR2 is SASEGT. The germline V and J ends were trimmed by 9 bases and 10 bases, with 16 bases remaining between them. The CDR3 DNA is TGTGCCAGTCAGAATCGTTCCGAACCCCAGCATTCT. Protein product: CASQNRSEPQHS.

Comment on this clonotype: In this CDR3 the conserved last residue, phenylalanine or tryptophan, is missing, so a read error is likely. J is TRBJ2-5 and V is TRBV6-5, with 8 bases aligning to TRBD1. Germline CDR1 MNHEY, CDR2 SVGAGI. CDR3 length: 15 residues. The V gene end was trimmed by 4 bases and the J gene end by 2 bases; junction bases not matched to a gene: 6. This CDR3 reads CASSWTGNYQETQYL. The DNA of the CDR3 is TGTGCCAGCAGTTGGACAGGGAACTATCAAGAGACCCAGTACTTA.

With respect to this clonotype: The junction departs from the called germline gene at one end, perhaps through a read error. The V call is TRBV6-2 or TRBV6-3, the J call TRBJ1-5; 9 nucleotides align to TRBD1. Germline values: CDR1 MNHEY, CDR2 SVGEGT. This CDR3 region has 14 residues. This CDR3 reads CASGGQGSNQPQHF. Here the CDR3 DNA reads TGCGCCAGCGGGGGACAGGGTAGCAATCAGCCCCAGCATTTT.

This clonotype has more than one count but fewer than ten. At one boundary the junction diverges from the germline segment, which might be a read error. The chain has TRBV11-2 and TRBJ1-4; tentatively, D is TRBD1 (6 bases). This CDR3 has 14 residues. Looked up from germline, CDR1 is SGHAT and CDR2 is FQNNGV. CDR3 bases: TGTGCCACCAGCTTAGATCTTGGGGGGCTCAGGCTGTTTTTT. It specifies CATSLDLGGLRLFF.

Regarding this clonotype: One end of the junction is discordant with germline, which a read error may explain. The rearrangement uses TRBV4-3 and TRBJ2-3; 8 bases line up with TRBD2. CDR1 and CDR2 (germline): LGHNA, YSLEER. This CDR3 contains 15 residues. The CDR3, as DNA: TGCGCCAGCATCCAAGATCAACTAGCGGCAGATACACAGTATTTT. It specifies CASIQDQLAADTQYF.

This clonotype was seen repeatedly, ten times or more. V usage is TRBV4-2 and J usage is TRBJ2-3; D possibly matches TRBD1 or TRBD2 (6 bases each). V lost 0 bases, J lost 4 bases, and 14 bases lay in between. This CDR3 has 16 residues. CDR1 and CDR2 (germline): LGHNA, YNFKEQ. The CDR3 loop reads CASSQERGLAADTQYF. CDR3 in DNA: TGTGCCAGCAGCCAAGAACGGGGGCTGGCCGCAGATACGCAGTATTTT.

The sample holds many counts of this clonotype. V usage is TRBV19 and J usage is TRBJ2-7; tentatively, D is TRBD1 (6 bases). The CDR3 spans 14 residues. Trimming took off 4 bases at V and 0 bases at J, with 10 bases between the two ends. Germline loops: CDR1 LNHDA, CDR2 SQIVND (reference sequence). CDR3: CASSTGAGSYEQYF. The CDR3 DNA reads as TGTGCCAGTAGTACAGGGGCAGGCTCCTACGAGCAGTACTTC.

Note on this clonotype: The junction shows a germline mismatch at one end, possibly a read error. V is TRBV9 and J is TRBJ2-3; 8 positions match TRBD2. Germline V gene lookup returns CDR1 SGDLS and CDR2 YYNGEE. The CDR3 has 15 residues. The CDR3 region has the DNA TGTGACAGCAGCATTTTAGCGGGACTGGGAGATACGCAGTATTTT. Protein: CDSSILAGLGDTQYF.

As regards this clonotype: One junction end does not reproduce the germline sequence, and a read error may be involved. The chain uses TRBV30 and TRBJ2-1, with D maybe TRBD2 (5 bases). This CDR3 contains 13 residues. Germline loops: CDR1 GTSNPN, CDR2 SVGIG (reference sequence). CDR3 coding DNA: TGTTCCTGGAGTGTACTTCTCCGGGATGTGCAGTTCTTC. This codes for CSWSVLLRDVQFF.

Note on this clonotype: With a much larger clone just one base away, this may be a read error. The chain's CDR3 is CASTSGTSDRETQYF. The CDR3 DNA reads as TGTGCCAGCACTTCGGGGACTAGCGATCGAGAGACCCAGTACTTC. This sequence joins TRBV28 and TRBJ2-5; 10 positions match TRBD2. Germline V gives CDR1 MDHEN, CDR2 SYDVKM. Germline trimming cut 7 bases from V and 4 bases from J; bases unmatched to any gene: 9. The CDR3 is made up of 15 amino acids.

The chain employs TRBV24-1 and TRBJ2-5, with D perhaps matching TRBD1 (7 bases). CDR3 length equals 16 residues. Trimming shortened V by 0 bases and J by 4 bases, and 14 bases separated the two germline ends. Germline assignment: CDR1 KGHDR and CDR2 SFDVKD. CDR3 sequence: CATSDLRGQGGETQYF. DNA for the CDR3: TGTGCCACCAGTGATTTGCGAGGGCAGGGGGGAGAGACCCAGTACTTC.

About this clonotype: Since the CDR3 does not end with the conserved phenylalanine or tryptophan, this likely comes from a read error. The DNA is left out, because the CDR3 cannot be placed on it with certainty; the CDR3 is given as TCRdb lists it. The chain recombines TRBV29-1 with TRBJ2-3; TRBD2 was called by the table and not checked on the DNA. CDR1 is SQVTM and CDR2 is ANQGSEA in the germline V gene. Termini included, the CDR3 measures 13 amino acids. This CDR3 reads CGVLRGNTDTQYV.

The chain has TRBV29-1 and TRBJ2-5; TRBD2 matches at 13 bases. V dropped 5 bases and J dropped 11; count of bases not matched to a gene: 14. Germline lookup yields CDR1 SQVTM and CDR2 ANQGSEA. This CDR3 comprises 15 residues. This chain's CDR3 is CSVRTSGSWAVTQYF. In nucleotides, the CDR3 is TGCAGCGTTCGGACTAGCGGGAGTTGGGCAGTGACACAGTACTTC.

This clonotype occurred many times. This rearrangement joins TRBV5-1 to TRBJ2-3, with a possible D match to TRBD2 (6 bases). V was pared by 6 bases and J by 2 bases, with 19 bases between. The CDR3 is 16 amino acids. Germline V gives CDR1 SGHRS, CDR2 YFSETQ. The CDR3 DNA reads TGCGCCAGCAACCCCGGGAGCGGAACGACCACAGATACGCAGTATTTT. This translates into CASNPGSGTTTDTQYF.

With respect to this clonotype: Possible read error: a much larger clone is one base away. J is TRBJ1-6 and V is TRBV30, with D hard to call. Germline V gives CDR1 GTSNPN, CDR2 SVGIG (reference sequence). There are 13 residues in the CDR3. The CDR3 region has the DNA TGTGTCTGGAGTGTACTTCCAAATTCACCCCTCCACTTT. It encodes CVWSVLPNSPLHF.

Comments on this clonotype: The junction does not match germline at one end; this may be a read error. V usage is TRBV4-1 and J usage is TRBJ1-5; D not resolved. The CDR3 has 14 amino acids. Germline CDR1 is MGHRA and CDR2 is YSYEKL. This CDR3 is CVSSQDTVNQAQHF. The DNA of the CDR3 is TGCGTCAGCAGCCAAGATACGGTCAATCAGGCCCAGCATTTT.

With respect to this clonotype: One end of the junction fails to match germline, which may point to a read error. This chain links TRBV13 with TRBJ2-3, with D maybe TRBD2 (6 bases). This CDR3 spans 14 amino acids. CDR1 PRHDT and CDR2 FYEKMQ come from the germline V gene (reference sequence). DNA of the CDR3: TGTGCCAGCAGCACCGGAGGGAGCACAGATACGCCGTATTTT. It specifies CASSTGGSTDTPYF.

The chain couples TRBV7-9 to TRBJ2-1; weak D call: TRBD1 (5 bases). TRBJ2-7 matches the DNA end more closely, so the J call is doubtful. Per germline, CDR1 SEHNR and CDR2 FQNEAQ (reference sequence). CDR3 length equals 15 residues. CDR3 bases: TGTGCCAGCAGTGACAGTTTATCCGAAAACAATGGGCAGTACTTC. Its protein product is CASSDSLSENNGQYF.

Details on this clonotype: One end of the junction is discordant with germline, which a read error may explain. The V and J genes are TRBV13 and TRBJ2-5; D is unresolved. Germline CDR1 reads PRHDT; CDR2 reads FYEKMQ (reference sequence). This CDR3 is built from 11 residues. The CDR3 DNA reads TGTGCCAACAGCTCGGCTGAGACCCAGTACTTC. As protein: CANSSAETQYF.

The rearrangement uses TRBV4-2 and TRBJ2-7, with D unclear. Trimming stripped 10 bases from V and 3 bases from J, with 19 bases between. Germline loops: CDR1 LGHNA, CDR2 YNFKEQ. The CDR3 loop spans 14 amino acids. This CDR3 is CANSQETAVYEQYF. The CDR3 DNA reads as TGTGCCAATAGCCAAGAAACAGCAGTCTACGAGCAGTACTTC.

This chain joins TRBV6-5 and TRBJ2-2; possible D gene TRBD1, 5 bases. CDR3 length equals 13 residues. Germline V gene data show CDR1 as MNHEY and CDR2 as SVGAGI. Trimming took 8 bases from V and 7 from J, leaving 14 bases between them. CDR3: CASGGDSDGELFF. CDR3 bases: TGTGCCAGCGGTGGCGACAGCGACGGGGAGCTGTTTTTT.

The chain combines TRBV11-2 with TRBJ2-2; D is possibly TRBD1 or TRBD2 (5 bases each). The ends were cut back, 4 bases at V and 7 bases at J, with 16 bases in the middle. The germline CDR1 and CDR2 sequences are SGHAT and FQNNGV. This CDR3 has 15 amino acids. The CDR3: CASSYGKGNVGELFF. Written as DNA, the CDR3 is TGTGCCAGCAGCTACGGGAAGGGGAATGTCGGGGAGCTGTTTTTT.

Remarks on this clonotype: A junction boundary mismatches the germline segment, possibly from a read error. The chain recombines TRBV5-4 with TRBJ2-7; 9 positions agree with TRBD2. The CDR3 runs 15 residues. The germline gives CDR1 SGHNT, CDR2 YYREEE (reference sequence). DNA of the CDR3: TGTGTCAGCAGCGGAGGCCTAGCGGGGTCCTACGAGCAGTACTTC. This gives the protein CVSSGGLAGSYEQYF.

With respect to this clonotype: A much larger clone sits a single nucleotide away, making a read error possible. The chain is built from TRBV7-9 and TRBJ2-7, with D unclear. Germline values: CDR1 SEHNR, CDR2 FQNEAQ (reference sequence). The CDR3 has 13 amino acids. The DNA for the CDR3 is TGTGCCAGCAGCCGCCCTCCCTCCCACGAGCAGTACTTC. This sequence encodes CASSRPPSHEQYF.